The 4 T cell receptor beta chains in this list originate from one sample, sequenced in a study of tumor and adjacent non-tumor tissue in lung cancer. TCRbeta libraries were built with three rounds of nested PCR, modified from ARM-PCR. TCRdb re-analysed the multiplex PCR reads in MiXCR, keeping a single row per CDR3 protein. Of around 75,000 distinct CDR3 sequences listed, 65% to 75% were seen once; the top ten hold approximately 30%. This sample's RNA came from whole unsorted tissue. The normal lung tissue was taken more than 3 cm from the tumor edge. The specimen was distant non-tumor lung tissue. These receptor sequences come from a woman in her forties or fifties with non-small cell lung cancer.

Notes on this clonotype: A much bigger clone sits one base away, suggesting this may be a read error. No conserved phenylalanine or tryptophan ends this CDR3, so it is likely a read error. This sequence joins TRBV5-1 and TRBJ1-1; 7 nucleotides agree with TRBD1. V was clipped by 5 bases and J by 3 bases; unmatched bases: 7. Germline V CDR1 and CDR2: SGHRS, YFSETQ. CDR3 length: 14 residues. The CDR3 nucleotides are TGCGCCAGCAGTCGAAGCCAGGGGGACACTGAAGCTTTCTCT. Translating gives CASSRSQGDTEAFS.

The chain uses TRBV12-3 or TRBV12-4 and TRBJ2-1, with a tentative D call TRBD1 (5 bases). The CDR3 loop spans 14 amino acids. Trimming removed 10 bases at V and 7 bases at J, with 20 bases between. CDR3 protein: CAITSIGEVNEQFF. CDR3 in DNA: TGTGCCATCACTTCGATAGGGGAAGTTAATGAGCAGTTCTTC.

Concerning this clonotype: A single base separates this from a much larger clone, so it may be a read error. This chain joins TRBV29-1 and TRBJ2-1; D is ambiguous. CDR3 length: 14 amino acids. The V end was cut by 7 bases, the J end by 0 bases, with 13 bases between. CDR1 is SQVTM, CDR2 ANQGSEA, per germline. The CDR3 region has the DNA TGCAGCGCCCGTAAACCTGGCTCCTACAATGAGCAGTTCTTC. Protein: CSARKPGSYNEQFF.

This clonotype was seen a handful of times. This chain joins TRBV11-2 and TRBJ1-5; D perhaps matches TRBD1 (5 bases). CDR3 length: 13 amino acids. The V gene's germline CDR1 is SGHAT and CDR2 FQNNGV. The chain's CDR3 is CVSSLDRNQPQHF. CDR3 nucleotide sequence: TGTGTCAGTAGCTTAGACAGAAATCAGCCCCAGCATTTT.